The entry below gives a single T cell receptor (beta chain) sequence along with its context. The CDR3 has 15 amino acids. Per the germline V gene, CDR1 is SGHAT and CDR2 is FQNNGV. Trimming left V 3 bases short and J 0 bases short, with 10 bases between. This specimen comes from a study of blood T cells in healthy people across ages. With a J-beta primer mix and a sample-barcoded 5' primer, a second PCR ran about 7 to 12 cycles. In TCRdb, the 5' RACE reads were re-called with MiXCR into one record per CDR3 protein. The sample consists of about 1.4 million distinct CDR3 sequences, around 55% of them appearing once.

This TCR came from a man aged 18 to 29 in good health. The V gene is TRBV11-2, the J gene TRBJ2-3; the D is unclear. The sequencing sample was made of blood. The CDR3 loop reads CASSLIKASTDTQYF. The DNA for the CDR3 is TGTGCCAGCAGCTTGATCAAAGCTAGCACAGATACGCAGTATTTT.